Following are 5 T cell receptor beta chains from one sample sequenced in a study of CD8 T cells in Susac syndrome. The RNA input was 0.5 to 1 ug, and it was reverse transcribed with random hexamers. MiXCR was run by TCRdb on the immunoSEQ multiplex PCR reads, yielding one entry per CDR3 protein. The sample consists of 120,000 to 150,000 distinct CDR3 sequences, less than 95% of them appearing once. Sequenced input: CD4+ T cells from PBMCs. Receptor source: a human donor in good health.

V is TRBV2 and J is TRBJ2-7, with 11 bases matching TRBD1. The CDR3 runs 15 residues. Germline CDR1 SNHLY, CDR2 FYNNEI. V shed 4 bases and J 3 bases; nucleotides not matched to a gene: 5. The CDR3 protein is CASSGRDRGGYEQYF. The CDR3 DNA reads as TGTGCCAGCAGTGGCAGGGACAGGGGGGGCTACGAGCAGTACTTC.

The V and J genes are TRBV24-1 and TRBJ2-1; TRBD2 aligns across 9 bases. The CDR3 contains 16 residues. The junction had 3 bases not matched to a gene; V was cut back by 4 bases and J by 0 bases. CDR1 and CDR2 (germline): KGHDR, SFDVKD. CDR3 bases: TGTGCCACCAGTGAAACACTAGCGGGCTCCTACAATGAGCAGTTCTTC. Translated: CATSETLAGSYNEQFF.

The chain joins TRBV28 to TRBJ2-7; D gene unclear. Germline CDR1 reads MDHEN; CDR2 reads SYDVKM. This CDR3 has 13 amino acids. V lost 4 bases to trimming and J lost 2 bases, with 9 bases between them. CDR3 sequence: CASSSSAPYEQYF. CDR3 coding DNA: TGTGCCAGCAGTTCGTCGGCCCCCTACGAGCAGTACTTC.

This rearrangement joins TRBV18 to TRBJ2-5, with D hard to call. Trimming removed 1 base from V and 0 bases from J, with 6 bases in between. Germline values: CDR1 KGHSH, CDR2 LQKENI. The length of the CDR3 is 14 residues. This CDR3 is CASSPRPDQETQYF. CDR3 coding DNA: TGTGCCAGCTCACCACGGCCAGACCAAGAGACCCAGTACTTC.

The DNA of the CDR3 is TGTGCCAGCAGCCGACAAGGCAAGCCCCAGTACTTC. It yields the protein CASSRQGKPQYF. The chain is built from TRBV28 and TRBJ2-5; the D is unclear. The CDR3 sequence is 12 residues long. Trimming pared 6 bases from V and 9 bases from J, leaving 14 bases between. Germline assignment: CDR1 MDHEN and CDR2 SYDVKM.